This T cell receptor beta chain originates from a study of T cell changes during pregnancy in multiple sclerosis. Using immunoSEQ multiplex PCR, the repertoire was profiled, and TCRdb retains in-frame clones only, with some absent. The data contain about 56,000 clones, around nine tenths of them singletons. In its sample, this clone was seen once. Germline CDR1 and CDR2: MGHRA and YSYEKL. V was cut by 2 bases and J by 6 bases, with 16 bases left in between. This CDR3 spans 15 amino acids. The rearrangement links TRBV4-1 to TRBJ1-2; possibly TRBD1 for D (5 bases). This clonotype was obtained from a female donor in good health, enrolled as a control in a pregnancy study. Sequenced here: peripheral blood, sampled in the first trimester of pregnancy. This CDR3 is CASSQFPRGGDGYTF. In DNA form, the CDR3 reads TGCGCCAGCAGCCAATTCCCCCGGGGAGGGGATGGCTACACCTTC.